The 9 T cell receptor beta chains below come from one sample, sequenced in a study of human T cells and chemical hapten exposure. TCRdb re-derived calls from the RACE reads in MiXCR, one entry per CDR3 protein. Here the sample spans some 300,000 distinct CDR3 sequences, around 5.5% being singletons. Time point of the sample: pre-sensitization, week 0. Treatment in this sample: therapeutic diphenylcyclopropenone sensitization with weekly scalp DPC. Material: whole blood, obtained in connection with sensitization to the hapten diphenylcyclopropenone (DPC). The source is a woman under 30 with alopecia areata. Some clones in this sample may be carry-over from other donors' samples.

In its sample, this clonotype was seen many times. The genes are TRBV11-2 and TRBJ2-3; D gene uncertain. CDR3 length equals 12 residues. Trimming cost V 5 bases and J 4 bases, with 7 bases left between them. The germline CDR1 and CDR2 sequences are SGHAT and FQNNGV. CDR3 loop: CASSRLSDTQYF. CDR3 coding DNA: TGTGCCAGCAGCAGACTCTCAGATACGCAGTATTTT.

This clonotype was observed many times. The chain uses TRBV4-2 and TRBJ1-3; D is possibly TRBD1 (6 bases). The CDR3 spans 15 residues. The V and J ends lost 1 base and 2 bases respectively, with 9 bases between them. Germline V lookup: CDR1 LGHNA, CDR2 YNFKEQ. The CDR3 DNA follows: TGTGCCAGCAGCCAAGGAGGGGGGCCTGGAAACACCATATATTTT. It is translated as CASSQGGGPGNTIYF.

The gene calls are TRBV18 and TRBJ2-1; D uncertain. V was pared by 3 bases and J by 3 bases, with 12 bases between. The germline CDR1 and CDR2 sequences are KGHSH and LQKENI. This CDR3 has 15 residues. CDR3 protein: CASSPWTGVYNEQFF. The CDR3 DNA follows: TGTGCCAGCTCACCGTGGACGGGTGTCTACAATGAGCAGTTCTTC.

This clonotype was found many times. This rearrangement joins TRBV5-1 to TRBJ1-5, with D maybe TRBD1 (6 bases). V was clipped by 0 bases and J by 7 bases, with 11 bases between them. Germline assignment: CDR1 SGHRS and CDR2 YFSETQ. The CDR3 length is 14 residues. CDR3: CASSLGEGGQPQHF. DNA for the CDR3: TGCGCCAGCAGCTTGGGCGAAGGGGGGCAGCCCCAGCATTTT.

A few counts support this clonotype. V usage is TRBV7-8 and J usage is TRBJ1-4; the D gene is possibly TRBD1 (6 bases). The CDR3 extends over 14 amino acids. V lost 5 bases to trimming and J lost 2 bases, with 9 bases between them. Germline loops: CDR1 SGHVS, CDR2 FQNEAQ. CDR3 nucleotide sequence: TGTGCCAGCAGCCACAGGGTTACTAATGAAAAACTGTTTTTT. Its protein is CASSHRVTNEKLFF.

This clonotype showed up just a few times. CDR3 in DNA: TGTGCCAGCACCCTGACAAGGACAGGGACCACCCTCCACTTT. It codes for CASTLTRTGTTLHF. The chain joins TRBV6-6 to TRBJ1-6; 8 bases are shared with TRBD1. V shed 7 bases and J 14 bases; nucleotides not matched to a gene: 13. The CDR3 sequence is 14 residues long. Germline assignment: CDR1 MNHNY and CDR2 SVGAGI (reference sequence).

This clonotype was recorded a few times. The CDR3 here is CASSQDWLRNNSPLHF. Written as DNA, the CDR3 is TGTGCCAGCAGCCAAGATTGGTTAAGGAATAATTCACCCCTCCACTTT. J is TRBJ1-6 and V is TRBV4-2; D is undetermined. Trimming stripped 0 bases from V and 5 bases from J, with 11 bases between. Germline CDR1 and CDR2: LGHNA and YNFKEQ. The CDR3 contains 16 residues.

This clonotype was seen only a few times. This chain joins TRBV4-1 and TRBJ2-1; D might be TRBD1 or TRBD2, each matching 5 bases. In germline, CDR1 is MGHRA, CDR2 YSYEKL. The CDR3 covers 16 residues. The V gene lost 0 bases and the J gene lost 7 bases, with 16 bases spanning the gap. CDR3 amino acids: CASSQDPGPWGNEQFF. The CDR3 DNA reads as TGCGCCAGCAGCCAAGATCCAGGGCCGTGGGGGAATGAGCAGTTCTTC.

The table lists this clonotype with a few counts. In nucleotides, the CDR3 is TGTGCCATCAGTGAGTCCGATCCGGGACAGGGGGCGGGATATGGCTACACCTTC. Protein product: CAISESDPGQGAGYGYTF. This sequence joins TRBV10-3 and TRBJ1-2; 12 bases fit TRBD1. Germline CDR1 is ENHRY and CDR2 is SYGVKD. Trimming took 0 bases from V and 5 from J; bases not matched to a gene: 10. The CDR3 spans 18 residues.